These T cell receptor beta chains were read from a single sample in a study of OX40 agonist ivuxolimab in advanced cancers. Sequencing was performed with immunoSEQ multiplex PCR; in TCRdb, only in-frame clones are kept and a portion is missing. The data hold tens of thousands of clones, with about 85% observed a single time. This material consisted of CD4+ or CD8+ T cells sorted from blood, taken in a trial of the OX40 agonist ivuxolimab. These receptors all stem from an adult with an advanced solid tumor such as melanoma, head and neck, liver or kidney cancer. Both conserved end residues are part of each CDR3. A D gene is named only where the DNA matches it firmly. Size values are once, few and many counts, or a class for expanded clones, and some rows have none.

few	TRBD1	TRBV9	TRBJ1-3	TGTGCCAGCAGCGTAGCAGGGGGCTGGACAGACACCATATATTTT	CASSVAGGWTDTIYF
-	-	TRBV7-8	TRBJ1-1	TGTGCCAGCAGCTTCGGCGTGCCGGGCACTGAAGCTTTCTTT	CASSFGVPGTEAFF
few	-	TRBV6-6	TRBJ1-1	TGTGCCAGCAGCCCTATATGGGGCGGTGGCACTGAAGCTTTCTTT	CASSPIWGGGTEAFF
few	TRBD1	TRBV10-3	TRBJ1-2	TGTGCCATCAGTGAGTCGAACAGGGGAGTAAACTATGGCTACACCTTC	CAISESNRGVNYGYTF
few	-	TRBV6-1	TRBJ2-7	TGTGCCAGCAGTGAAAACCTCCTTAGGGTGGACTTC	CASSENLLRVDF
-	-	TRBV7-8	TRBJ2-5	TGTGCCAGCAGCTTAGGTCAGGGTCAAGGGACCCAGTACTTC	CASSLGQGQGTQYF
-	-	TRBV2	TRBJ1-5	TGTGCCAGCAGTGAGGAGAGCATCAATCAGCCCCAGCATTTT	CASSEESINQPQHF
few	-	TRBV28	TRBJ1-2	TGTGCCAGCAGTCCCCACCTGACAGGAACCTATGGCTACACCTTC	CASSPHLTGTYGYTF
-	-	TRBV30	TRBJ2-3	TGTGCCTGGAGTCCGGGGGCAGATACGCAGTATTTT	CAWSPGADTQYF
-	-	TRBV30	TRBJ2-3	TGTGCCTGGAGTAGGGGTAGCACAGATACGCAGTATTTT	CAWSRGSTDTQYF
-	-	TRBV7-3	TRBJ2-3	TGTGCCAGCAGCCGCGGAGAAATCATAGATACGCAGTATTTT	CASSRGEIIDTQYF
-	TRBD1	TRBV5-4	TRBJ2-1	TGTGCCAGCAGCTTTCAGTGGGACAGAGACAATGAGCAGTTCTTC	CASSFQWDRDNEQFF
-	TRBD2	TRBV9	TRBJ2-1	TGTGCCAGCAGCGTAGACGGGGGGACTCACAATGAGCAGTTCTTC	CASSVDGGTHNEQFF
-	TRBD1	TRBV28	TRBJ1-1	TGTGCCAGCAGTCGAGGACAGGGGGCGAACACTGAAGCTTTCTTT	CASSRGQGANTEAFF
-	-	TRBV7-7	TRBJ2-1	TGTGCCAGCAGCTTAGCCCGGGACCAAAAGCAGTTCTTC	CASSLARDQKQFF
-	-	TRBV5-1	TRBJ1-2	TGCGCCAGCAGCTCACGAGGGACTAACTATGGCTACACCTTC	CASSSRGTNYGYTF
once	TRBD1	TRBV5-4	TRBJ1-4	TGTGCCAGCAGCAGAAGCCAGGGACAGCCGAAGGAAAAACTGTTTTTT	CASSRSQGQPKEKLFF
-	TRBD1	TRBV27	TRBJ2-5	TGTGCCAGCAGTCGGTGGGACAGGGCAATGGAGACCCAGTACTTC	CASSRWDRAMETQYF
-	-	TRBV28	TRBJ2-7	TGTGCCATCAACGGGGGCAAAAGCTCCTACGAGCAGTACTTC	CAINGGKSSYEQYF
-	-	TRBV19	TRBJ2-3	TGTGCCAGTAGTAGGTCTGGGGCGAGGGGAGATACGCAGTATTTT	CASSRSGARGDTQYF
-	-	TRBV6-1	TRBJ1-6	TGTGCCAGCAGCGAAGCCCCCGGGGGGATGAATTCACCCCTCCACTTT	CASSEAPGGMNSPLHF
-	TRBD1	TRBV2	TRBJ1-1	TGTGCCAGCAGCCAAGGGGGCGGTGGGGACACTGAAGCTTTCTTT	CASSQGGGGDTEAFF
-	-	TRBV7-6	TRBJ2-1	TGTGCCAGCAGCTTAGCGCGAGGCTCGAATGAGCAGTTCTTC	CASSLARGSNEQFF
-	-	TRBV7-2	TRBJ2-7	TGTGCCAGCAGCTTAGATACTAATAACGAGCAGTACTTC	CASSLDTNNEQYF
few	TRBD1	TRBV29-1	TRBJ1-1	TGCAGCGTTGAAGGTATTGACAGGGGGCGCCGAGGAGCTTTCTTT	CSVEGIDRGRRGAFF
once	-	TRBV5-4	TRBJ1-5	TGTGCCAGCAGCTTGGTTATCAGCCGAGGCAATCAGCCCCAGCATTTT	CASSLVISRGNQPQHF
-	TRBD1	TRBV10-3	TRBJ2-1	TGTGCCATCAGTGACCGGGACAGGGGAGTCGATGAGCAGTTCTTC	CAISDRDRGVDEQFF
-	TRBD1	TRBV9	TRBJ1-3	TGTGCCAGCAGCGTAGGACAGGGTGGAAACACCATATATTTT	CASSVGQGGNTIYF
few	TRBD1	TRBV6-6	TRBJ1-5	TGTGCCAGCAGTTACCCGGGACAGGGGGCACAGCCCCAGCATTTT	CASSYPGQGAQPQHF
-	-	TRBV4-1	TRBJ2-7	TGCGCCAGCAGCCAATACCAGGGGCCCTACGAGCAGTACTTC	CASSQYQGPYEQYF
-	TRBD2	TRBV29-1	TRBJ2-1	TGCAGCGTAGTGCGGGAGCCTGAGCAGTTCTTC	CSVVREPEQFF
-	-	TRBV5-5	TRBJ1-4	TGTGCCAGCAGTCGGGGGAGGGAGGAAAAACTGTTTTTT	CASSRGREEKLFF
-	TRBD1	TRBV7-3	TRBJ2-1	TGTGCCAGCAGCCCCGGGACAGGGGCCGACAATGAGCAGTTCTTC	CASSPGTGADNEQFF
-	-	TRBV27	TRBJ2-5	TGTGCCAGCAGTTTAATCGGGTTGCAAGAGACCCAGTACTTC	CASSLIGLQETQYF
-	TRBD1	TRBV5-1	TRBJ1-1	TGCGCCAGCAGCTTGGGGACAGGGGGCGACCTTAACACTGAAGCTTTCTTT	CASSLGTGGDLNTEAFF
-	-	TRBV2	TRBJ1-3	TGTGCCAGCAGTGAAGTGGTCACGCTCTCTGGAAACACCATATATTTT	CASSEVVTLSGNTIYF
-	TRBD2	TRBV28	TRBJ2-3	TGTGCCAGCAGTTCGGCGGGGGGGGCGGATACGCAGTATTTT	CASSSAGGADTQYF
-	-	TRBV18	TRBJ2-1	TGTGCCAGCTCACCTACGAGGTATGAGCAGTTCTTC	CASSPTRYEQFF
-	TRBD1	TRBV7-6	TRBJ1-4	TGTGCCAGCAGTTTACTACAGGGGGCAACTAATGAAAAACTGTTTTTT	CASSLLQGATNEKLFF
-	-	TRBV7-8	TRBJ1-6	TGTGCCAGCAGCTCACAGCTGGGGGGTTCACCCCTCCACTTT	CASSSQLGGSPLHF
-	TRBD1	TRBV6-1	TRBJ2-7	TGTGCCAGCAGACAACGGGACAGGGGGTACGAGCAGTACTTC	CASRQRDRGYEQYF
-	-	TRBV2	TRBJ1-1	TGTGCCAGCAGGGAAAGCAGGGAAATAGACACTGAAGCTTTCTTT	CASRESREIDTEAFF
-	-	TRBV9	TRBJ2-2	TGTGCCAGCAGCCCCCCGGGGCAGGGGAACACCGGGGAGCTGTTTTTT	CASSPPGQGNTGELFF
-	TRBD2	TRBV25-1	TRBJ2-7	TGTGCCAGCAGGGGAGGGTCCCGGGCCTACGAGCAGTACTTC	CASRGGSRAYEQYF
-	-	TRBV4-1	TRBJ1-2	TGCGCCAGCAGCCAAGAGATTGGGCAGGGAGTCTATGGCTACACCTTC	CASSQEIGQGVYGYTF
-	-	TRBV23-1	TRBJ2-7	TGCGCTCGTTTGGGGGGGGCGCAATACGAGCAGTACTTC	CARLGGAQYEQYF
-	-	TRBV7-2	TRBJ1-1	TGTGCCAGCAGCTCCAGTCAAGGACTGTTTCCTGAAGCTTTCTTT	CASSSSQGLFPEAFF
-	TRBD1	TRBV5-1	TRBJ1-4	TGCGCCAGCAGCTTGGTAGGGACAGAGAATGAAAAACTGTTTTTT	CASSLVGTENEKLFF
-	TRBD1	TRBV27	TRBJ1-6	TGTGCCAGCAGTACCAACAGGGGGCAATCACCCCTCCACTTT	CASSTNRGQSPLHF
once	-	TRBV7-6	TRBJ2-3	TGTGCCAGCAGCTTAAGGAGGAAGGCAGATACGCAGTATTTT	CASSLRRKADTQYF
-	TRBD1	TRBV10-3	TRBJ1-5	TGTGCCATCAGTGGGACAGGGAATCAGCCCCAGCATTTT	CAISGTGNQPQHF
-	-	TRBV7-2	TRBJ1-1	TGTGCCAGCACCTTCCGGGAGAACACTGAAGCTTTCTTT	CASTFRENTEAFF
-	-	TRBV18	TRBJ1-1	TGTGCCAGCTCACCACGTGGGGGGGAAGCTTTCTTT	CASSPRGGEAFF
-	TRBD2	TRBV14	TRBJ2-1	TGTGCCAGCAGCCAAGATCGGGGGGGCCCCCACAATGAGCAGTTCTTC	CASSQDRGGPHNEQFF
-	TRBD1	TRBV2	TRBJ2-7	TGTGCCAGCAGTTCCCGGGACAGTTCCTACGAGCAGTACTTC	CASSSRDSSYEQYF
-	-	TRBV19	TRBJ1-3	TGTGCCAGTAGTATGTGGAGAACTACCCCTGGAAACACCATATATTTT	CASSMWRTTPGNTIYF
-	TRBD1	TRBV6-5	TRBJ1-2	TGTGCCAGCAGTATAGACAGGGGCTATGGCTACACCTTC	CASSIDRGYGYTF
-	-	TRBV28	TRBJ1-6	TGTGCCAGCGGGGGTGTGGATAATTCACCCCTCCACTTT	CASGGVDNSPLHF
-	-	TRBV28	TRBJ2-1	TGTGCCAGCAGTTTTTTCGCGGGGTCAATGTCGCAGTTCTTC	CASSFFAGSMSQFF
-	-	TRBV9	TRBJ2-1	TGTGCCAGCAGCGGGACAGACTACAATGAGCAGTTCTTC	CASSGTDYNEQFF